This TCR beta chain was recovered during a study of post-analysis software for immune sequencing data. Whole-study results and caveats: There were five TRBV segments more frequent in patients than controls, and TRBV5-6, TRBV5-1 and TRBV20-1 were among them.

V gave up 3 bases and J gave up 4 bases, with 9 bases separating them. Per germline, CDR1 DFQATT and CDR2 SNEGSKA (reference sequence). The CDR3 sequence is 12 residues long. For this clonotype: Its antigen remains unknown.

Built from TCR beta cDNA, the libraries had unique molecular identifiers in them. TCRdb independently ran MiXCR on the PCR reads; one entry per CDR3 protein. The repertoire consists of roughly 700,000 distinct CDR3 sequences, with about 32% occurring once and the leading ten covering roughly 0.54%. V and J are TRBV20-1 and TRBJ1-2; D is ambiguous. The sample was blood. The receptor comes from a girl between 5 and 17 years old with multiple sclerosis. CDR3 in DNA: TGCAGTGCTAGGTCCGGCGGCTATGGCTACACCTTC. Residues: CSARSGGYGYTF.